Reported below is one TCR beta chain. The antigen remains undetermined. The sample is drawn from a study of cytomegalovirus exposure and HLA in healthy donors. Findings and limits, study-wide: As a later analysis showed, several of the most significant clusters appeared to be linked to common viral pathogens.

Vbeta (60) and Jbeta (13) primers were used in the PCR. Assay: immunoSEQ multiplex PCR; the TCRdb copy retains only in-frame clones and omits some. The sample comprises about 300,000 clones, 80% to 90% of which are singletons, and roughly 4% rests with the top ten. This clonotype originated in a man in his forties in good health and CMV-seropositive. The source material was PBMCs.

The CDR3 loop is CASSPGTSGNNEQFF. The DNA of the CDR3 is TGTGCCAGCAGCCCTGGGACTAGCGGGAACAATGAGCAGTTCTTC. V gene TRBV5-4 combines with J gene TRBJ2-1; TRBD2 matches 13 bases. The J segment lost 5 bases and the V segment lost 4 bases, leaving 3 bases of the junction unmatched. The CDR3 consists of 15 residues. Germline CDR1 is SGHNT and CDR2 is YYREEE (reference sequence).